These T cell receptor beta chains were read from a single sample in a study of Ad26.COV2.S vaccination and SARS-CoV-2 variants. TCRdb's table, derived via immunoSEQ multiplex PCR, lists solely in-frame clones and lacks some. The sample has about 680,000 clones, more than 70% seen once. The starting material was peripheral blood, obtained in a trial of Ad26.COV2.S vaccine versus placebo. The receptors stem from a person aged 18-65 years who received the Ad26.COV2.S COVID-19 vaccine or a placebo. Each CDR3 is given with its conserved first and last residue. The D gene is left open where the match is weak. Size is stated for part of the rows, as once, few or many counts, or as a class when the clone is expanded.

>.|13|TRBJ2-7|TRBV11-3|.
CASSWDSSYEQYF
TGTGCCAGCAGCTGGGACTCTTCCTACGAGCAGTACTTC
>.|13|TRBJ2-3|TRBV2|TRBD2
CAKRVREEYTQYF
TGTGCCAAAAGGGTACGGGAGGAGTATACGCAGTATTTT
>.|15|TRBJ1-6|TRBV5-1|TRBD1
CASSIGGLYNSPLHF
TGCGCCAGCAGCATAGGGGGCCTTTATAATTCACCCCTCCACTTT
>.|16|TRBJ2-6|TRBV19|.
CASSIAAGSLANVLTF
TGTGCCAGTAGTATAGCGGCAGGGAGTTTAGCCAACGTCCTGACTTTC
>.|15|TRBJ2-7|TRBV3-1/TRBV3-2|TRBD2
CASSRSGGPLGEQYF
TGTGCCAGCAGCCGAAGCGGGGGCCCGCTGGGGGAGCAGTACTTC
>.|14|TRBJ2-7|TRBV7-9|TRBD2
CASSSSGSPYEQYF
TGTGCCAGCAGCTCTAGCGGGAGTCCATACGAGCAGTACTTC
>.|14|TRBJ2-7|TRBV18|.
CASSPGDARYEQYF
TGTGCCAGCTCACCTGGGGACGCCCGGTACGAGCAGTACTTC
>.|12|TRBJ1-2|TRBV6-5|.
CASGELGYGYTF
TGTGCCAGCGGGGAGTTGGGCTATGGCTACACCTTC
>.|15|TRBJ1-4|TRBV7-9|.
CASSPGNLANEKLFF
TGTGCCAGCAGCCCAGGGAATCTAGCTAATGAAAAACTGTTTTTT
>once|14|TRBJ1-2|TRBV5-1|TRBD1
CASSDTGTGYGYTF
TGCGCCAGCAGCGACACCGGGACAGGCTATGGCTACACCTTC
>.|16|TRBJ1-2|TRBV27|TRBD1
CASSLLGTASNYGYTF
TGTGCCAGCAGTTTATTAGGGACAGCCTCTAACTATGGCTACACCTTC
>.|15|TRBJ2-2|TRBV9|.
CASSAPGASPGELFF
TGTGCCAGCAGCGCTCCCGGGGCGAGTCCCGGGGAGCTGTTTTTT
>once|15|TRBJ1-4|TRBV7-9|TRBD1
CASNSQGAGNEKLFF
TGTGCCAGCAACTCACAGGGGGCCGGGAATGAAAAACTGTTTTTT
>.|14|TRBJ2-5|TRBV7-2|.
CASSPLRGQETQYF
TGTGCCAGCAGCCCCCTACGGGGCCAAGAGACCCAGTACTTC
>.|19|TRBJ2-6|TRBV27|TRBD1
CASSLYQGVGDSGANVLTF
TGTGCCAGCAGTTTATACCAGGGGGTGGGGGACTCTGGGGCCAACGTCCTGACTTTC
>.|19|TRBJ2-2|TRBV4-2|TRBD2
CASSQSGLADLGDTGELFF
TGTGCCAGCAGCCAATCGGGACTAGCGGACCTTGGGGACACCGGGGAGCTGTTTTTT
>.|15|TRBJ1-1|TRBV4-3|.
CASSQVDTWNTEAFF
TGCGCCAGCAGCCAGGTCGACACCTGGAACACTGAAGCTTTCTTT
>.|14|TRBJ1-6|TRBV5-1|TRBD1
CASSSRDSNSPLHF
TGCGCCAGCAGCTCCAGGGACAGCAATTCACCCCTCCACTTT
>few|15|TRBJ1-2|TRBV6-5|TRBD1
CASRSTGTGSYGYTF
TGTGCCAGCAGATCCACCGGGACAGGATCCTATGGCTACACCTTC
>.|13|TRBJ2-3|TRBV12-3/TRBV12-4|.
CASSPPLTDTQYF
TGTGCCAGCAGTCCCCCACTGACAGATACGCAGTATTTT
>.|19|TRBJ2-7|TRBV18|TRBD2
CASSQDGPLGLAVAYEQYF
TGTGCCAGCTCACAAGACGGACCCCTGGGACTAGCAGTTGCCTACGAGCAGTACTTC
>.|14|TRBJ2-7|TRBV5-1|.
CASSLRGTFYEQYF
TGCGCCAGCAGCTTGAGAGGGACCTTCTACGAGCAGTACTTC
>.|14|TRBJ2-2|TRBV29-1|TRBD2
CSASPSGSGGELFF
TGCAGCGCCTCCCCTAGCGGGAGTGGCGGGGAGCTGTTTTTT
>once|15|TRBJ1-4|TRBV7-2|.
CASSSAPGVGEKLFF
TGTGCCAGCAGCTCCGCCCCAGGGGTAGGAGAAAAACTGTTTTTT
>once|15|TRBJ1-4|TRBV6-1|.
CASSELQGIPEKLFF
TGTGCCAGCAGTGAACTCCAGGGAATCCCCGAAAAACTGTTTTTT
>.|16|TRBJ2-1|TRBV7-3|TRBD1
CASSPYGTGDHNEQFF
TGTGCCAGCAGCCCGTACGGGACAGGGGACCACAATGAGCAGTTCTTC
>.|12|TRBJ2-5|TRBV7-9|.
CASSLAPEAQYF
TGTGCCAGCAGCTTAGCGCCGGAGGCCCAGTACTTC
>.|13|TRBJ1-5|TRBV6-5|.
CASSRQINQPQHF
TGTGCCAGCAGTAGACAAATCAATCAGCCCCAGCATTTT
>few|15|TRBJ1-2|TRBV6-6|.
CASSYPTGPNYGYTF
TGTGCCAGCAGTTACCCGACAGGACCAAACTATGGCTACACCTTC
>once|15|TRBJ2-1|TRBV4-2|TRBD1
CASSTRQGQYNEQFF
TGTGCCAGCAGCACCCGACAGGGGCAATACAATGAGCAGTTCTTC
>once|14|TRBJ2-5|TRBV5-4|.
CASSTGQKQETQYF
TGTGCCAGCAGCACAGGACAGAAACAAGAGACCCAGTACTTC
>.|14|TRBJ2-3|TRBV2|.
CASSDRADTDTQYF
TGTGCCAGCAGTGACCGGGCTGACACAGATACGCAGTATTTT
>.|16|TRBJ2-3|TRBV5-1|.
CASSRDPTSIQDTQYF
TGCGCCAGCAGTCGGGACCCCACGTCCATCCAGGATACGCAGTATTTT
>.|13|TRBJ1-1|TRBV6-4|TRBD1
CASSLTGGTEAFF
TGTGCCAGCAGTCTCACAGGGGGCACTGAAGCTTTCTTT
>.|14|TRBJ1-3|TRBV5-4|.
CASSLPGPGNTIYF
TGTGCCAGCAGCTTACCGGGGCCCGGAAACACCATATATTTT
>.|14|TRBJ2-5|TRBV5-1|TRBD2
CASRQLAGQETQYF
TGCGCCAGCAGGCAACTAGCGGGGCAAGAGACCCAGTACTTC
>.|15|TRBJ1-1|TRBV15|TRBD1
CATKRPRQGRAEAFF
TGTGCCACGAAACGGCCCCGACAGGGGAGGGCTGAAGCTTTCTTT
>.|15|TRBJ1-2|TRBV27|.
CASSSRPGHPYGYTF
TGTGCCAGCAGTAGCAGGCCAGGGCATCCCTATGGCTACACCTTC
>.|14|TRBJ1-2|TRBV4-1|.
CASSQDRAVYGYTF
TGCGCCAGCAGCCAAGATAGGGCGGTCTATGGCTACACCTTC
>.|18|TRBJ2-1|TRBV19|TRBD2
CASSFPGTSGRTNNEQFF
TGTGCCAGTAGTTTCCCCGGGACTAGCGGGAGAACCAACAATGAGCAGTTCTTC
>.|14|TRBJ2-5|TRBV24-1|TRBD2
CATSDSSGQETQYF
TGTGCCACCAGTGATTCTAGCGGCCAAGAGACCCAGTACTTC
>.|14|TRBJ1-1|TRBV6-5|.
CASRRGTVNTEAFF
TGTGCCAGCAGACGCGGGACGGTGAACACTGAAGCTTTCTTT
>.|11|TRBJ1-2|TRBV30|.
CAWGNSYGYTF
TGTGCCTGGGGTAACTCCTATGGCTACACCTTC
>.|15|TRBJ2-7|TRBV7-2|.
CASSSRTERVYEQYF
TGTGCCAGCAGCTCCCGGACAGAGCGCGTCTACGAGCAGTACTTC
>.|15|TRBJ2-5|TRBV6-5|TRBD1
CASSLQGEGQETQYF
TGTGCCAGCAGTTTACAGGGGGAAGGCCAAGAGACCCAGTACTTC
>.|14|TRBJ2-2|TRBV7-9|.
CASKPGPNTGELFF
TGTGCCAGCAAACCGGGGCCGAACACCGGGGAGCTGTTTTTT
>.|14|TRBJ2-7|TRBV18|.
CASSPPGVPYEQYF
TGTGCCAGCTCACCACCGGGGGTCCCCTACGAGCAGTACTTC
>.|14|TRBJ1-3|TRBV6-5|.
CASSLQGSGNTIYF
TGTGCCAGCAGCCTACAGGGTTCTGGAAACACCATATATTTT
>.|14|TRBJ1-2|TRBV25-1|.
CASSEPGGYYGYTF
TGTGCCAGCAGTGAACCCGGTGGTTACTATGGCTACACCTTC
>.|20|TRBJ2-2|TRBV29-1|TRBD2
CSVETYPGGTSELNTGELFF
TGCAGCGTTGAGACTTATCCGGGCGGGACTAGCGAATTGAACACCGGGGAGCTGTTTTTT